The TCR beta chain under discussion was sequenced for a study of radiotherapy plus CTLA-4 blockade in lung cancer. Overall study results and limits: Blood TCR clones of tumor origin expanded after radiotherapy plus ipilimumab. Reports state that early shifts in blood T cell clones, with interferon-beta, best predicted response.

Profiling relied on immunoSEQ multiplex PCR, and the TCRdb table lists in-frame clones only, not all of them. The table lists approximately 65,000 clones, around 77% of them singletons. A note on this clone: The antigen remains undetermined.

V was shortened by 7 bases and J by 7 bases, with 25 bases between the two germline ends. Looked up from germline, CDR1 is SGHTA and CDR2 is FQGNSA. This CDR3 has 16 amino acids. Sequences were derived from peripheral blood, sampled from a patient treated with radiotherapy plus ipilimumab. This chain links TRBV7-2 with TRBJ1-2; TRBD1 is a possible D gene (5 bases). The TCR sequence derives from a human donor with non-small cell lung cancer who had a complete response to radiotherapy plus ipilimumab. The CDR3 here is CASIPLTGRRVGGYTF. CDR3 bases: TGTGCCAGCATCCCTTTAACGGGTCGCAGGGTCGGTGGCTACACCTTC.